The clone carrying this T cell receptor (beta chain) came up many times. The V gene lost 5 bases and the J gene lost 7 bases, with 8 bases spanning the gap. The CDR3 is 12 residues long. Germline CDR1 reads SGHTA; CDR2 reads FQGNSA. The source material, RNA transcripts, was used to amplify TCR beta CDR3 regions. First-round RT-PCR of the TCR CDR3 relied on the HTBI primer set. TCRdb ran MiXCR on the multiplex PCR reads and lists one entry per CDR3 protein. This table holds 500,000 to 650,000 distinct CDR3 sequences, about 20% found once. This sample stems from a study of T cells in Graves' hyperthyroidism and ophthalmopathy.

The gene calls are TRBV7-2 and TRBJ2-2, with D hard to call. The source of this sequence is a man aged 40-49 years with Graves' ophthalmopathy. The source material was blood. The CDR3 is CASSRESGELFF. The CDR3 DNA reads as TGTGCCAGCAGCAGGGAAAGCGGGGAGCTGTTTTTT.